This T cell receptor (beta chain) came from a study of shared clonotypes between healthy human individuals. Assay execution took place at the deep level. The method was immunoSEQ multiplex PCR; TCRdb's version includes in-frame clones alone and lacks a portion of them. The top ten hold 12% of the sample, which has 470,000 or so clones, more than 75% seen once. Donors comprised healthy HIV-negative adults lacking recent acute infections or vaccinations. Donors, without exception, were Caucasian adults residing in Nashville, Tennessee. Tens of millions of PBMCs supplied genomic DNA for unsorted samples. The germline V and J ends were trimmed by 0 bases and 3 bases, with 9 bases remaining between them. The CDR3 totals 14 residues. Germline lookup yields CDR1 SGHVS and CDR2 FNYEAQ.

This receptor was taken from a woman in her thirties or forties in good health. Some clones in this sample may be carry-over from other donors' samples. Sequenced material: PBMCs. This rearrangement joins TRBV7-6 to TRBJ2-7; a weak D match, TRBD1 (5 bases). CDR3: CASSLAGEDYEQYF. CDR3 in DNA: TGTGCCAGCAGCTTAGCAGGGGAAGACTACGAGCAGTACTTC. The full variable domain, its missing parts supplied by reference TRBV7-6 and TRBJ2-7, is GAGVSQSPRYKVTKRGQDVALRCDPISGHVSLYWYRQALGQGPEFLTYFNYEAQQDKSGLPNDRFSAERPEGSISTLTIQRTEQRDSAMYRCASSLAGEDYEQYFGPGTRLTVT.